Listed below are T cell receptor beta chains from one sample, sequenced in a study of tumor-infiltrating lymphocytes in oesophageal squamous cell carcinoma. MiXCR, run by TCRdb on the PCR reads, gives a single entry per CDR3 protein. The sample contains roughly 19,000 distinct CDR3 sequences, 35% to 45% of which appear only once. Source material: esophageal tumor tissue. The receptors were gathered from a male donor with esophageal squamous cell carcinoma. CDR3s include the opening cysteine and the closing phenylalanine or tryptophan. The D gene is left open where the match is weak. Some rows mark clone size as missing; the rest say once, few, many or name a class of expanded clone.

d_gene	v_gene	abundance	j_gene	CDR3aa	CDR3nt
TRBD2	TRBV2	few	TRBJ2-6	CARRGSGANVLTF	TGTGCCAGGCGGGGGTCTGGGGCCAACGTCCTGACTTTC
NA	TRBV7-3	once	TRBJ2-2	CASSLNQYTGELFF	TGTGCCAGCAGCTTAAACCAGTACACCGGGGAGCTGTTTTTT
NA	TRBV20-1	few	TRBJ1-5	CSASLGYAQPQHF	TGCAGTGCTAGTCTGGGTTATGCTCAGCCCCAGCATTTT
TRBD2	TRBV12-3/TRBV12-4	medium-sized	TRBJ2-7	CASSFKASGSGYEQYF	TGTGCCAGCAGTTTTAAGGCTAGCGGGAGTGGGTACGAGCAGTACTTC
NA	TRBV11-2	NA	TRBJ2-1	CASSYSGTQSSYNEQFF	TGTGCCAGCAGCTACTCCGGGACACAGAGCTCCTACAATGAGCAGTTCTTC
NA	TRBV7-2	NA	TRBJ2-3	CASSALMGTGGTQYF	TGTGCCAGCAGCGCCCTTATGGGGACCGGGGGTACGCAGTATTTT
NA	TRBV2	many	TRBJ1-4	CASSYREDEKLFF	TGTGCCAGCAGTTACCGGGAGGATGAAAAACTGTTTTTT
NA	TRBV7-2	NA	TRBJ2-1	CASSVGQITHRQFF	TGTGCCAGCAGCGTAGGACAAATAACCCACCGGCAGTTCTTC
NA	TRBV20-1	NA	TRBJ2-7	CSARDPKPPYEQYF	TGCAGTGCTAGAGATCCAAAACCCCCCTACGAGCAGTACTTC
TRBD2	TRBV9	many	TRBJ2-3	CASTEGTSPRADTQYF	TGTGCCAGCACCGAAGGGACTAGCCCAAGGGCAGATACGCAGTATTTT
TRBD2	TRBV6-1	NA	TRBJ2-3	CASRLTVGRGIRDTQYF	TGTGCCAGCAGACTCACGGTCGGGAGGGGAATCAGGGATACGCAGTATTTT
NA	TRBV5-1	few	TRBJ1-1	CASSHDQAEAFF	TGCGCCAGCAGCCACGACCAGGCTGAAGCTTTCTTT
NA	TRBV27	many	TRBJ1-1	CATQDSPNTEAFF	TGTGCCACCCAGGACAGCCCAAACACTGAAGCTTTCTTT
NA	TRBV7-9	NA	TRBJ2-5	CASSLVLGYQETQYF	TGTGCCAGCAGCTTAGTTTTGGGGTACCAAGAGACCCAGTACTTC
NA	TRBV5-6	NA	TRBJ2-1	CASSRSYQQFF	TGTGCCAGCAGCCGGAGCTACCAGCAGTTCTTC
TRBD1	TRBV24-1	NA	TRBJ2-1	CATSAGGVHNEQFF	TGTGCCACCAGCGCAGGGGGCGTCCACAATGAGCAGTTCTTC
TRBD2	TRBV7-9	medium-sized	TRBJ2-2	CASSSTSGDRTGELFF	TGTGCCAGCAGCTCAACTAGCGGGGATAGGACCGGGGAGCTGTTTTTT
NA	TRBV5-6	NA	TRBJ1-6	CASSYRRILRAVLRF	NA
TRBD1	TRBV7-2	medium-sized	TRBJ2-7	CASSPYRGNDEQYF	TGTGCCAGCAGCCCGTACAGGGGTAACGACGAGCAGTACTTC
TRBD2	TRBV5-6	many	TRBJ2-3	CASSTRLAPLDTQYF	TGTGCCAGCAGCACTCGACTAGCGCCACTAGATACGCAGTATTTT
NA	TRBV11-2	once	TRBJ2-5	CASSWGRSGTQYF	TGTGCCAGCAGCTGGGGTCGGTCTGGGACCCAGTACTTC
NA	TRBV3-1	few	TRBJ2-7	CASSQYRDGDYEQYF	TGTGCCAGCAGCCAATACAGGGACGGGGACTACGAGCAGTACTTC
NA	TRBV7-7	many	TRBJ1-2	CASSIEQGHYGYTF	TGTGCTAGCAGCATTGAACAGGGCCACTATGGCTACACCTTC
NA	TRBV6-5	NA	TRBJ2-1	CASSYSLPESYNEQFF	TGTGCCAGCAGTTACTCCTTGCCTGAATCCTACAATGAGCAGTTCTTC
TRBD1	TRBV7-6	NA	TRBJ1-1	CASSLAQGGPEAFF	TGTGCCAGCAGCTTAGCGCAGGGGGGGCCTGAAGCTTTCTTT
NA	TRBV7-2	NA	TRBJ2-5	CASSLGLYGRQETQYF	TGTGCCAGCAGCTTAGGGTTATACGGGAGACAAGAGACCCAGTACTTC
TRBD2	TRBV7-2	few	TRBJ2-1	CASSLLSGGWDEQFF	TGTGCCAGCAGCTTACTTAGCGGGGGTTGGGATGAGCAGTTCTTC
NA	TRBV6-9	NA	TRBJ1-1	CASSSTATEAFF	TGTGCCAGCAGTTCGACAGCCACTGAAGCTTTCTTT
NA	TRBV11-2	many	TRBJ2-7	CASTLGLAGTVDEQYF	TGTGCCAGCACCCTAGGCCTTGCGGGGACCGTGGACGAGCAGTACTTC
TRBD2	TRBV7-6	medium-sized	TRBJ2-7	CASSPKTSGGVYEQYF	TGTGCCAGCAGCCCGAAGACTAGCGGGGGGGTCTACGAGCAGTACTTC
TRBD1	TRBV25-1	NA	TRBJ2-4	CASSNQGDNSPLHF	TGTGCCAGCAGTAACCAGGGGGACAATTCACCCCTCCACTTC
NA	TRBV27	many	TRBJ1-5	CASRGHSDQPQHF	TGTGCCAGCAGGGGACACTCGGATCAGCCCCAGCATTTT
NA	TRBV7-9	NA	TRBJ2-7	CASSLAPYEQYF	TGTGCCAGCAGCTTAGCGCCCTACGAGCAGTACTTC
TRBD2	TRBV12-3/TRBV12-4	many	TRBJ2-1	CASSFGLAPFRRYNEQFF	TGTGCCAGCAGTTTCGGACTAGCCCCCTTTCGGAGGTACAATGAGCAGTTCTTC
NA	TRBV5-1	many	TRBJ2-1	CASSPRGPPGMNEQFF	TGCGCCAGCAGCCCCCGGGGTCCGCCGGGGATGAATGAGCAGTTCTTC
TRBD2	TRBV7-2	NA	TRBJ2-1	CASSHLAGYSNEQFF	TGTGCCAGCAGCCATCTAGCGGGGTACTCCAATGAGCAGTTCTTC
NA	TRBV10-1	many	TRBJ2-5	CASSALPGARLYF	TGCGCCAGCAGTGCACTCCCAGGGGCGCGGCTGTACTTC
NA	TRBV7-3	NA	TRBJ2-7	CASSPDFTYEQYF	TGTGCCAGCAGCCCAGATTTTACCTACGAGCAGTACTTC
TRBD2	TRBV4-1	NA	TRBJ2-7	CASSQVVAGGTYNEQYF	TGCGCCAGCAGCCAAGTTGTCGCGGGAGGGACATACAATGAGCAGTACTTC
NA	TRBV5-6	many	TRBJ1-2	CASSFGGRYGYTF	TGTGCCAGCAGCTTCGGGGGCCGATATGGCTACACCTTC
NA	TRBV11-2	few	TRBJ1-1	CASSLVLGVGTEAFF	TGTGCCAGCAGCTTAGTTCTGGGGGTTGGTACTGAAGCTTTCTTT
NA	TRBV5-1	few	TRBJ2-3	CASSLDGDPTDTQYF	TGCGCCAGCAGCTTGGACGGGGACCCCACAGATACGCAGTATTTT
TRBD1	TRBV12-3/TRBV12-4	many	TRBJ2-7	CASSSSTGDYEQYF	TGTGCCAGCAGTTCCTCGACAGGGGACTACGAGCAGTACTTC
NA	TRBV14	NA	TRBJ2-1	CASSSGRSRDNEQFF	TGTGCCAGCAGTTCCGGACGTTCCCGCGACAATGAGCAGTTCTTC
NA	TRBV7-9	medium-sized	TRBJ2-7	CASSYRVRGSPLHF	TGTGCCAGCAGCTACAGGGTTCGGGGGTCACCCCTCCACTTC
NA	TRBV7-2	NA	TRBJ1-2	CASSLGQHSYGYTF	TGTGCCAGCAGCCTTGGACAACACAGCTATGGCTACACCTTC
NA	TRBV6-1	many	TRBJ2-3	CASRPAAGDTQYF	TGTGCCAGCAGGCCGGCGGCCGGGGATACGCAGTATTTT
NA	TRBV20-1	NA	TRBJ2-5	CSATDLGETQYF	TGCAGTGCTACGGACTTGGGGGAGACCCAGTACTTC
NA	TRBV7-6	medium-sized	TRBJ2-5	CASSPRDLRAQETQYF	TGTGCCAGCAGCCCTCGGGACCTCCGGGCACAAGAGACCCAGTACTTC
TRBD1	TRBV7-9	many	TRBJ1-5	CASSPGQSPQHF	TGTGCCAGCAGCCCGGGACAGTCGCCCCAGCATTTT
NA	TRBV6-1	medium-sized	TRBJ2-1	CASSSLGAVRYF	TGTGCCAGCAGCTCCCTCGGGGCAGTTCGGTACTTC